These T cell receptor beta chains were read from a single sample in a study of cytomegalovirus exposure and HLA in healthy donors. Clones were sequenced by immunoSEQ multiplex PCR, and TCRdb holds only the in-frame ones, with some missing. Of about 150,000 clones in the sample, 70% to 85% are singletons; the top ten hold 6.5%. The sequencing input was PBMCs. The receptors originated from a man aged 40-50 years in good health and CMV-seropositive. Both conserved end residues are part of each CDR3. The D gene is left open where the match is weak. Rows give clone size only sometimes, using once, few, many, or a class for an expanded clone.

v_call	clone_size	d_call	j_call	cdr3_nt	cdr3_aa
TRBV7-3	once	NA	TRBJ2-5	TGTGCCAGCAGCAGGGACAATCAAGAGACCCAGTACTTC	CASSRDNQETQYF
TRBV7-6	NA	TRBD2	TRBJ2-3	TGTGCCAGCAGCTTAGGACTAGCGGGGACTTCCACAGATACGCAGTATTTT	CASSLGLAGTSTDTQYF
TRBV9	NA	TRBD2	TRBJ2-5	TGTGCCAGCAGCGTATGGACAACCGGACTAGCGGACCAAGAGACCCAGTACTTC	CASSVWTTGLADQETQYF
TRBV29-1	once	NA	TRBJ1-2	TGCAGCGCCCGCGGGGAGCGGGGGCCGGGGGATGGCTACACCTTC	CSARGERGPGDGYTF
TRBV19	NA	TRBD2	TRBJ2-1	TGTGCCAGTAAATATCTAGCGGGAGGGCCCTACAATGAGCAGTTCTTC	CASKYLAGGPYNEQFF
TRBV10-3	NA	NA	TRBJ1-2	TGTGCCATCAGTGAGTCGATGGGGTCAGGGAATGGCTACACCTTC	CAISESMGSGNGYTF
TRBV28	few	NA	TRBJ1-2	TGTGCCAGCAGTTTTGCGGGGCTGGTTCCATATGGCTACACCTTC	CASSFAGLVPYGYTF
TRBV28	once	TRBD1	TRBJ2-7	TGTGCCAGCCAAACTACCGACAGGGCCGAGCAGTACTTC	CASQTTDRAEQYF
TRBV5-5	once	TRBD2	TRBJ2-4	TGTGCCAGCTTTATCCGGGGGGATAACATTCAGTACTTC	CASFIRGDNIQYF
TRBV28	NA	NA	TRBJ2-3	TGTGCCAGCAGTATCAGAGGCACCTCCACAGATACGCAGTATTTT	CASSIRGTSTDTQYF
TRBV6-5	NA	TRBD1	TRBJ2-7	TGTGCCAGCAGTATCACCGGGACAGGGCCAAACGAGCAGTACTTC	CASSITGTGPNEQYF
TRBV5-4	NA	NA	TRBJ1-5	TGTGCCAGCAGCTTGGGCACAGGGATCAATCAGCCCCAGCATTTT	CASSLGTGINQPQHF
TRBV18	NA	TRBD1	TRBJ2-1	TGTGCCAGCTCCCGGGGACAGGGACCATACAATGAGCAGTTCTTC	CASSRGQGPYNEQFF
TRBV5-6	NA	NA	TRBJ2-1	TGTGCCAGCAGGTTTAATGCCGGTCCTACCTACAATGAGCAGTTCTTC	CASRFNAGPTYNEQFF
TRBV2	NA	TRBD1	TRBJ2-6	TGTGCCAGCAGTGGGAACAGGGGCTCTGGGGCCAACGTCCTGACTTTC	CASSGNRGSGANVLTF
TRBV7-9	NA	NA	TRBJ2-7	TGTGCCAGCAGCCAAACAGGGTACTCCGGCGAGCAGTACTTC	CASSQTGYSGEQYF
TRBV11-2	NA	TRBD2	TRBJ2-5	TGTGCCAGCAGCTTAATAGGGACTAGCGTCCAAGAGACCCAGTACTTC	CASSLIGTSVQETQYF
TRBV5-1	once	TRBD1	TRBJ2-7	TGCGCCAGCAGCTTGCCGGGACAGGGGGGCTACGAGCAGTACTTC	CASSLPGQGGYEQYF
TRBV6-5	NA	NA	TRBJ2-7	TGTGCCAGCAGCCGCCCTAACCCCTACGAGCAGTACTTC	CASSRPNPYEQYF
TRBV30	NA	NA	TRBJ1-6	TGTGCCTGGTTGGAGGGACGGACGGATTCACCCCTCCACTTT	CAWLEGRTDSPLHF
TRBV7-9	NA	NA	TRBJ1-5	TGTTCCAGCAGCCCTGCCGGCAGGGGCAGCAATCAGCCCCAGCATTTT	CSSSPAGRGSNQPQHF